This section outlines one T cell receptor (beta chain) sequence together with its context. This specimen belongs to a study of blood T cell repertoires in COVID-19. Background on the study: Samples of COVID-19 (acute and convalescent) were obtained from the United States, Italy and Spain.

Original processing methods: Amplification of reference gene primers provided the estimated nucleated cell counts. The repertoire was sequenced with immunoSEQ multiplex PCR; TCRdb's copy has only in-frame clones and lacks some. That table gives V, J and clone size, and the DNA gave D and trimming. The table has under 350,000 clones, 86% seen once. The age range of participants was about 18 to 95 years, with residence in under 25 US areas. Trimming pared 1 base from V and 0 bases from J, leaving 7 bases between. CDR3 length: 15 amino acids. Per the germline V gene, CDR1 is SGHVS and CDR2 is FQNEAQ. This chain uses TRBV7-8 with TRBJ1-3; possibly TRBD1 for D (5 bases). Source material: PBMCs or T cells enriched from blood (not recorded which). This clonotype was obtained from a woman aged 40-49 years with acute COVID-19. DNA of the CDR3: TGTGCCAGCAGCTTAGGACAGCTCTCTGGAAACACCATATATTTT. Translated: CASSLGQLSGNTIYF.